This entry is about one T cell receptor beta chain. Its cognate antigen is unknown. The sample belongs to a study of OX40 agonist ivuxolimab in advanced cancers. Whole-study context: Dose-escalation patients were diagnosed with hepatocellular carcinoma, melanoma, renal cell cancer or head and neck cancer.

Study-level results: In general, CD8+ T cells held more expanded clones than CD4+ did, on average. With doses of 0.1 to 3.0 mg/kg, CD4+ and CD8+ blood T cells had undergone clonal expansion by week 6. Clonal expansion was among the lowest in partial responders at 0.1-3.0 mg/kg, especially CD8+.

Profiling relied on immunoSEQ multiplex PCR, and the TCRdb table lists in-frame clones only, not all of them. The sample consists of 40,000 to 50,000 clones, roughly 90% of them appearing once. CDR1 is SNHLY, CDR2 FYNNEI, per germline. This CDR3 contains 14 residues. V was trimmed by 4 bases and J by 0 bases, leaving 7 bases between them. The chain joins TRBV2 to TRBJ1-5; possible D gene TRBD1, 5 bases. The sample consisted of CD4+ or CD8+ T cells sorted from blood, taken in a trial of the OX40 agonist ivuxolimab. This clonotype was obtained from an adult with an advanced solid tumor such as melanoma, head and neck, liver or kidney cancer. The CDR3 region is CASSGDSSNQPQHF. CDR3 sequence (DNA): TGTGCCAGCAGTGGCGACAGTAGCAATCAGCCCCAGCATTTT.